Included here is one T cell receptor beta chain sequence, with context. TCRdb analysed the 5' RACE reads with MiXCR anew, one entry per CDR3 protein. Here the sample spans 700,000 to 950,000 distinct CDR3 sequences, roughly an eighth being singletons. These data are taken from a study of identical twins. Another study also made use of these data, one on yellow fever vaccine responses in identical twins.

Sequenced material: PBMCs. This TCR was sampled from a woman under 30 in good health.

DNA of the CDR3: TGTGCCAGCAGGGTACTAGCGGGAGTGGGAAAGACCCAGTACTTC. Translation gives CASRVLAGVGKTQYF. This chain joins TRBV2 and TRBJ2-5; 11 nucleotides match TRBD2. CDR3 length equals 15 residues. Germline CDR1 reads SNHLY; CDR2 reads FYNNEI. The ends lost 6 bases at V and 6 bases at J; junction bases unmatched: 9.